One and the same sample provided the 16 T cell receptor beta chains below, sequenced in a study of cytomegalovirus exposure and HLA in healthy donors. Primers for the PCR totalled 60 Vbeta and 13 Jbeta. Measured with immunoSEQ multiplex PCR; TCRdb has only the in-frame clones, and not every one. The table lists 150,000 to 200,000 clones, 75% to 85% of them singletons. The sequencing sample was made of PBMCs. These receptors came from a girl aged 2 to 10 in good health and CMV-seropositive.

This clone was observed once. V is TRBV5-4 and J is TRBJ2-7; TRBD2 matches 8 bases. The junction had 6 bases not matched to a gene; V was cut back by 4 bases and J by 6 bases. This CDR3 comprises 13 residues. Germline V gene sequence: CDR1 SGHNT, CDR2 YYREEE (reference sequence). The CDR3 sequence is CASSEAGAREQYF. DNA for the CDR3: TGTGCCAGCAGCGAAGCGGGAGCGCGCGAGCAGTACTTC.

The chain joins TRBV7-6 to TRBJ2-3; 9 bases map to TRBD2. The CDR3 is 14 amino acids. The trim removed 5 bases at V and 4 bases at J, leaving 4 bases unmatched. Germline CDR1 SGHVS, CDR2 FNYEAQ. The CDR3 DNA sequence: TGTGCCAGCAGCCCAAGACTAGCGGCAGATACGCAGTATTTT. Residues: CASSPRLAADTQYF. Filled out from reference TRBV7-6 and TRBJ2-3, the complete variable domain reads GAGVSQSPRYKVTKRGQDVALRCDPISGHVSLYWYRQALGQGPEFLTYFNYEAQQDKSGLPNDRFSAERPEGSISTLTIQRTEQRDSAMYRCASSPRLAADTQYFGPGTRLTVL.

This rearrangement joins TRBV20-1 to TRBJ2-5; D remains unclear. Germline V gene sequence: CDR1 DFQATT, CDR2 SNEGSKA (reference sequence). V lost 5 bases and J lost 5, with 9 bases in between. The CDR3 loop spans 11 amino acids. In DNA form, the CDR3 reads TGCAGTGCTCTCCCCGTGGAGACCCAGTACTTC. It translates to CSALPVETQYF.

The chain is built from TRBV5-4 and TRBJ2-1; D gene unclear. V lost 3 bases and J lost 8, with 6 bases in between. Germline values: CDR1 SGHNT, CDR2 YYREEE (reference sequence). This CDR3 region has 11 residues. The CDR3 nucleotides read TGTGCCAGCAGCTACGGGTATGAGCAGTTCTTC. Translation gives CASSYGYEQFF.

The V and J genes are TRBV28 and TRBJ2-7, with D tentatively TRBD1 (6 bases). Trimming left V 9 bases short and J 3 bases short, with 15 bases between. The CDR3 is 13 amino acids. CDR1 MDHEN and CDR2 SYDVKM come from the germline V gene. As DNA, the CDR3 is TGTGCCAGTCTCCGGCCAGGGGTCTACGAGCAGTACTTC. Its protein product is CASLRPGVYEQYF.

Comments on this clone: One junction end disagrees with the germline gene, perhaps due to a read error. The V gene is TRBV7-9, the J gene TRBJ1-1; TRBD1 matches at 7 bases. CDR1 is SEHNR and CDR2 is FQNEAQ in the germline V gene (reference sequence). The CDR3 consists of 12 residues. The CDR3 nucleotides are TGTTCCAGCAGCCCAGGGGGCACTGAAGCTTTCTTT. This gives the protein CSSSPGGTEAFF.

The chain carries TRBV30 and TRBJ1-2; D may be TRBD1 (5 bases). The CDR3 totals 11 residues. Germline loops: CDR1 GTSNPN, CDR2 SVGIG (reference sequence). V was trimmed by 3 bases and J by 8 bases, leaving 10 bases between them. CDR3 DNA sequence: TGTGCCTGGAGCGGGGGAAGGGGCTACACCTTC. Encoded protein: CAWSGGRGYTF.

The rearrangement joins TRBV30 to TRBJ1-6; 8 nucleotides agree with TRBD1. V was clipped by 2 bases and J by 10 bases; unmatched bases: 4. This CDR3 spans 13 amino acids. Germline V gene data show CDR1 as GTSNPN and CDR2 as SVGIG (reference sequence). The CDR3 sequence is CAWSTRQGSPLHF. In DNA form, the CDR3 reads TGTGCCTGGAGTACTAGACAGGGGTCACCCCTCCACTTT.

The chain joins TRBV28 to TRBJ1-2, with 7 bases lining up with TRBD1. Germline V CDR1 and CDR2: MDHEN, SYDVKM. The trim removed 5 bases at V and 8 bases at J, leaving 11 bases unmatched. This CDR3 spans 14 amino acids. CDR3 sequence reads: CASSAPTGRNGYTF. CDR3 DNA sequence: TGTGCCAGCAGTGCCCCGACAGGGCGGAACGGCTACACCTTC.

The V gene is TRBV30, the J gene TRBJ2-3, with 9 bases lining up with TRBD2. The V gene end was trimmed by 2 bases and the J gene end by 2 bases; junction bases not matched to a gene: 14. The length of the CDR3 is 18 residues. Germline values: CDR1 GTSNPN, CDR2 SVGIG (reference sequence). This CDR3 is CAWSSQREVLSTTDTQYF. In nucleotides, the CDR3 is TGTGCCTGGAGTTCTCAGCGGGAGGTGTTAAGTACCACAGATACGCAGTATTTT.

This clone was detected only once. The chain combines TRBV2 with TRBJ2-2; D unclear. CDR1 and CDR2 (germline): SNHLY, FYNNEI. Trimming left V 0 bases short and J 5 bases short, with 7 bases between. This CDR3 has 14 residues. The CDR3 protein is CASSEAELTGELFF. The DNA for the CDR3 is TGTGCCAGCAGTGAAGCCGAGTTAACCGGGGAGCTGTTTTTT.

The J gene is TRBJ1-2, the V gene TRBV7-3, with TRBD1 as a possible D gene (5 bases). Germline V gene lookup returns CDR1 SGHTA and CDR2 FQGTGA. This CDR3 is 13 amino acids long. V was shortened by 5 bases and J by 1 base, with 8 bases between the two germline ends. This CDR3 reads CASSLDSNYGYTF. The CDR3 coding sequence is TGTGCCAGCAGCCTCGACAGTAACTATGGCTACACCTTC.

This rearrangement joins TRBV27 to TRBJ1-5; a weak D match, TRBD1 (5 bases). V lost 6 bases and J lost 6, with 15 bases in between. This CDR3 comprises 14 residues. Germline values: CDR1 MNHEY, CDR2 SMNVEV (reference sequence). The CDR3 spells CASRLGGIGQPQHF. CDR3 sequence (DNA): TGTGCCAGCAGACTCGGGGGGATAGGTCAGCCCCAGCATTTT.

The chain uses TRBV30 and TRBJ1-1; 8 nucleotides match TRBD1. Germline lookup yields CDR1 GTSNPN and CDR2 SVGIG (reference sequence). There are 17 residues in the CDR3. Trimming took 5 bases from V and 1 from J; bases not matched to a gene: 15. Here the CDR3 reads CAWGFQGARSENTEAFF. CDR3 nucleotide sequence: TGTGCCTGGGGCTTCCAGGGGGCGCGCTCCGAGAACACTGAAGCTTTCTTT.

The chain carries TRBV19 and TRBJ2-1; TRBD2 agrees at 8 bases. The CDR3 runs 13 residues. The J segment lost 10 bases and the V segment lost 1 base, leaving 3 bases of the junction unmatched. Looked up from germline, CDR1 is LNHDA and CDR2 is SQIVND (reference sequence). The CDR3 loop reads CASSIVAGGEQFF. The CDR3 region has the DNA TGTGCCAGTAGTATAGTGGCGGGGGGAGAGCAGTTCTTC.

This clone has a handful of counts. This chain joins TRBV4-1 and TRBJ2-1; possible D gene TRBD2, 6 bases. V dropped 7 bases and J dropped 9 bases, with 22 bases sitting between them. CDR1 and CDR2 (germline): MGHRA, YSYEKL. The CDR3 extends over 15 amino acids. CDR3 residues: CASTIVSGQGGEQFF. The CDR3 nucleotides are TGCGCCAGCACTATCGTTAGCGGCCAGGGCGGTGAGCAGTTCTTC.